This TCR beta chain was retrieved from a study of T cell repertoires in cytomegalovirus infection. Turning to the study itself: From public TCR beta signatures came an indication of both CMV infection and matching HLA type.

Findings and limits, study-wide: Predominance within the ex vivo response was attributable to HLA-C-restricted CMV-specific TCR beta clonotypes. Identification of carriers of CMV plus the relevant HLA was achieved through cumulative public TCR beta family frequency.

MiXCR, run by TCRdb on the reads, gives a single entry per CDR3 protein. The repertoire holds around 300,000 distinct CDR3 sequences, with around 20% as singletons. V dropped 1 base and J dropped 0 bases, with 10 bases sitting between them. Per germline, CDR1 LGHDT and CDR2 YNNKEL (reference sequence). This CDR3 spans 16 amino acids. In regard to this clonotype: Its specificity is not known.

This TCR was sampled from a human donor in good health (CMV status not recorded). Some clones in this sample may be carry-over from other donors' samples. The specimen was cultured PBMCs, collected from culture after CMV antigen stimulation. The V call is TRBV3-1, the J call TRBJ1-3, with D possibly TRBD1 on 5 matching bases. CDR3 nucleotide sequence: TGTGCCAGCAGCCAAGTTCAGGGAATCTCTGGAAACACCATATATTTT. This translates into CASSQVQGISGNTIYF.